The 10 T cell receptor beta chains below all came from one sample that was sequenced in a study of blood T cell repertoires in COVID-19. Measured with immunoSEQ multiplex PCR; TCRdb has only the in-frame clones, and not every one. The table records roughly 250,000 clones, 82% of them present only once. Sequenced sample: peripheral blood. These receptors were taken from a woman of 80 years or more with active or convalescent COVID-19.

This chain uses TRBV3-1 (or the pseudogene TRBV3-2) with TRBJ2-7; D may be TRBD2 (6 bases). CDR1 is LGHDT, CDR2 YNNKEL, per germline (reference sequence). The V end lost 4 bases, the J end lost 8 bases, and 18 bases lay between the germline ends. This CDR3 has 14 residues. CDR3 sequence (DNA): TGTGCCAGCAGCCGTTCCGGGACTCCCTCTCAGCAGTACTTC. This codes for CASSRSGTPSQQYF.

This sequence joins TRBV10-3 and TRBJ1-2; 10 positions agree with TRBD1. Trimming cost V 2 bases and J 0 bases; bases outside gene matches: 0. This CDR3 is built from 15 residues. Germline V CDR1 and CDR2: ENHRY, SYGVKD. The CDR3 loop reads CAISEGQGANYGYTF. CDR3 nucleotide sequence: TGTGCCATCAGTGAGGGACAGGGGGCTAACTATGGCTACACCTTC.

This chain links TRBV5-1 with TRBJ2-1; D is perhaps TRBD2 (6 bases). The germline gives CDR1 SGHRS, CDR2 YFSETQ. The ends were cut back, 0 bases at V and 2 bases at J, with 12 bases in the middle. This CDR3 has 16 residues. CDR3 sequence (DNA): TGCGCCAGCAGCTTGGTTACGGGGAGGACCTACAATGAGCAGTTCTTC. Translated, it gives CASSLVTGRTYNEQFF.

The V gene is TRBV28, the J gene TRBJ2-5, with 9 bases aligning to TRBD1. Looked up from germline, CDR1 is MDHEN and CDR2 is SYDVKM. This CDR3 spans 14 amino acids. V was pared by 7 bases and J by 5 bases, with 8 bases of the junction left unmatched. For the CDR3, the DNA is TGTGCCAGCACCCTACAGGGGGCATGGGAGACCCAGTACTTC. Its protein is CASTLQGAWETQYF. Variable domain in full (rest from reference TRBV28 and TRBJ2-5): DVKVTQSSRYLVKRTGEKVFLECVQDMDHENMFWYRQDPGLGLRLIYFSYDVKMKEKGDIPEGYSVSREKKERFSLILESASTNQTSMYLCASTLQGAWETQYFGPGTRLLVL.

This rearrangement joins TRBV30 to TRBJ1-2, with D unresolved. The CDR3 totals 13 residues. Germline V gene lookup returns CDR1 GTSNPN and CDR2 SVGIG (reference sequence). Trimming removed 0 bases at V and 1 base at J, with 6 bases between. The DNA for the CDR3 is TGTGCCTGGAGTGTTTCGAGTAACTATGGCTACACCTTC. Amino acid sequence: CAWSVSSNYGYTF.

J is TRBJ2-5 and V is TRBV5-4, with 9 bases aligning to TRBD2. Trimming cost V 4 bases and J 1 base; bases outside gene matches: 5. The CDR3 is made up of 15 amino acids. Germline loops: CDR1 SGHNT, CDR2 YYREEE (reference sequence). The CDR3 coding sequence is TGTGCCAGCAGCCAAGTAGCGGGAGCCCAAGAGACCCAGTACTTC. Its protein product is CASSQVAGAQETQYF.

V is TRBV5-1 and J is TRBJ2-3; 8 bases are a match to TRBD1. The germline CDR1 and CDR2 sequences are SGHRS and YFSETQ. V lost 3 bases to trimming and J lost 0 bases; unmatched junction nucleotides: 0. This CDR3 spans 14 amino acids. The CDR3 loop is CASSYRGSTDTQYF. The CDR3 DNA follows: TGCGCCAGCAGCTACAGGGGGAGCACAGATACGCAGTATTTT.

Notes on this clone: The germline gene is not matched at one end of the junction; a read error may be the cause. The chain uses TRBV2 and TRBJ1-5; 9 positions match TRBD1. Germline V gene sequence: CDR1 SNHLY, CDR2 FYNNEI. The CDR3 is 15 amino acids. The CDR3 sequence is CASRRTGVSTQPQHF. CDR3 nucleotide sequence: TGTGCCAGCAGAAGGACAGGGGTTAGCACTCAGCCCCAGCATTTT.

V usage is TRBV7-8 and J usage is TRBJ2-1, with 8 positions matching TRBD2. Looked up from germline, CDR1 is SGHVS and CDR2 is FQNEAQ. J lost 8 bases, V lost 1 base, and 10 bases had no gene match. The CDR3 covers 16 residues. Here the CDR3 reads CASSLVGTRAGDEQFF. The CDR3 coding sequence is TGTGCCAGCAGCTTAGTGGGGACTAGGGCAGGGGATGAGCAGTTCTTC.

The V call is TRBV30, the J call TRBJ1-5; D not resolved. This CDR3 spans 13 amino acids. V lost 0 bases, J lost 4 bases, and 7 bases lay in between. CDR1 is GTSNPN, CDR2 SVGIG, per germline (reference sequence). The DNA for the CDR3 is TGTGCCTGGAGTGTACAGATAAATCAGCCCCAGCATTTT. Its translation is CAWSVQINQPQHF.